These T cell receptor beta chains were read from a single sample in a study of CD4 T cells in relation to SARS-CoV-2 and coronaviruses. The protocol was immunoSEQ multiplex PCR, while the TCRdb copy is restricted to in-frame clones and leaves out a portion. The sample has around 31,000 clones, about three quarters seen once; the top ten hold around 3%. Their recognized antigens are unknown. The specimen was memory CD4+ T cells from PBMCs, cultured in vitro. The receptors shown here come from an adult with COVID-19. Both conserved end residues are part of each CDR3. D genes are given only for firm matches. Size values are once, few and many counts, or a class for expanded clones, and some rows have none.

d_gene: TRBD1; j_gene: TRBJ1-6; abundance: -; v_gene: TRBV15; CDR3aa: CATSRRQGNSYNSPLHF; CDR3nt: TGTGCCACCAGCAGGCGACAGGGCAACTCCTATAATTCACCCCTCCACTTT
d_gene: -; j_gene: TRBJ2-6; abundance: -; v_gene: TRBV7-8; CDR3aa: CASSLASRSGANVLTF; CDR3nt: TGTGCCAGCAGCTTAGCGAGCAGGTCTGGGGCCAACGTCCTGACTTTC
d_gene: TRBD1; j_gene: TRBJ1-2; abundance: -; v_gene: TRBV6-2/TRBV6-3; CDR3aa: CASSETGDYGYTF; CDR3nt: TGTGCCAGCAGTGAGACAGGGGACTATGGCTACACCTTC
d_gene: TRBD2; j_gene: TRBJ2-1; abundance: -; v_gene: TRBV4-3; CDR3aa: CASSLGLAGFNEQFF; CDR3nt: TGCGCCAGCAGCCTGGGACTAGCGGGTTTCAATGAGCAGTTCTTC
d_gene: TRBD2; j_gene: TRBJ2-1; abundance: -; v_gene: TRBV6-2/TRBV6-3; CDR3aa: CASSEPGGRAYNEQFF; CDR3nt: TGTGCCAGCAGCGAGCCCGGCGGGAGGGCCTACAATGAGCAGTTCTTC
d_gene: TRBD2; j_gene: TRBJ2-3; abundance: -; v_gene: TRBV27; CDR3aa: CASESSGSSDTQYF; CDR3nt: TGTGCCAGCGAATCTAGCGGGAGCTCAGATACGCAGTATTTT
d_gene: -; j_gene: TRBJ2-7; abundance: -; v_gene: TRBV10-3; CDR3aa: CAISEPWGVYEQYF; CDR3nt: TGTGCCATCAGTGAACCCTGGGGCGTCTACGAGCAGTACTTC
d_gene: TRBD1; j_gene: TRBJ1-2; abundance: -; v_gene: TRBV18; CDR3aa: CASSPDRGHGRYGYTF; CDR3nt: TGTGCCAGCTCACCAGACAGGGGGCATGGTCGCTATGGCTACACCTTC
d_gene: TRBD1; j_gene: TRBJ2-2; abundance: -; v_gene: TRBV18; CDR3aa: CASSRETGGLQVGELFF; CDR3nt: TGTGCCAGCTCACGAGAGACAGGGGGCCTTCAGGTTGGGGAGCTGTTTTTT
d_gene: -; j_gene: TRBJ1-1; abundance: -; v_gene: TRBV6-4; CDR3aa: CASRSNGNTEAFF; CDR3nt: TGTGCCAGCAGGAGTAATGGGAACACTGAAGCTTTCTTT
d_gene: -; j_gene: TRBJ2-5; abundance: -; v_gene: TRBV20-1; CDR3aa: CSAEIQETQYF; CDR3nt: TGCAGTGCCGAGATACAAGAGACCCAGTACTTC
d_gene: -; j_gene: TRBJ2-1; abundance: few; v_gene: TRBV7-3; CDR3aa: CASSSTASSYNEQFF; CDR3nt: TGTGCCAGCAGCTCCACAGCGAGCTCCTACAATGAGCAGTTCTTC
d_gene: -; j_gene: TRBJ2-3; abundance: -; v_gene: TRBV9; CDR3aa: CASSAGVGADTQYF; CDR3nt: TGTGCCAGCAGCGCCGGAGTGGGGGCAGATACGCAGTATTTT